These T cell receptor beta chains were read from a single sample in a study of metastatic and nonmetastatic thyroid tumors. TCRdb reassembled clones from the PCR reads with MiXCR. The profile shows some 23,000 clones, 20% to 25% of them singletons. Sequencing was performed on adjacent normal tissue. These receptors originate from a female donor with papillary thyroid cancer or a benign thyroid nodule (not recorded which). Some clones in this sample may be carry-over from other donors' samples. The CDR3 runs from the conserved cysteine through the conserved F or W. The order of the fields is clone size, CDR3 length, V gene, J gene, D gene, CDR3 DNA, CDR3 protein. D genes are given only for firm matches. Clone size, where shown, is once, few, many, or a class for clones that have expanded.

>many|16|TRBV7-3|TRBJ1-2|TRBD1
TGTGCCAGCAGCTCCGTCGGACAGGTCTCGAGTTATGGCTACACCTTC
CASSSVGQVSSYGYTF
>many|12|TRBV4-3|TRBJ1-1|NA
TGCGCCAGCAGCCCCGGGACAAACGAAGCTTTCTTT
CASSPGTNEAFF
>many|13|TRBV19|TRBJ1-4|NA
TGTGCCAGTAGAGACAGTATCAATGAAAAACTGTTTTTT
CASRDSINEKLFF
>few|14|TRBV30|TRBJ2-7|TRBD1
TGTGCCTGGAGTGTCTCCGGGACAGCCTACGAGCAGTACTTC
CAWSVSGTAYEQYF
>many|16|TRBV2|TRBJ2-1|TRBD2
TGTGCCAGCAGTGGCTCCCTAGCGGGAGGAGTCTATGAGCAGTTCTTC
CASSGSLAGGVYEQFF
>many|17|TRBV6-1|TRBJ2-4|TRBD2
TGTGCCAGCAGTGACCGCGGGGGGTGGGGGGCCAAAAACATTCAGTACTTC
CASSDRGGWGAKNIQYF
>many|14|TRBV6-2/TRBV6-3|TRBJ2-5|TRBD2
TGTGCCAGCATCCCAGCGGGAGGGAAGGAGACCCAGTACTTC
CASIPAGGKETQYF
>many|14|TRBV3-1|TRBJ1-1|NA
TGTGCCAGCAGCCAAGGGCAGGGTTGGATTGAAGCTTTCTTT
CASSQGQGWIEAFF
>few|16|TRBV5-1|TRBJ2-1|NA
TGCGCCAGCAGCTGGGACGGGGGAAGCTCCTACAATGAGCAGTTCTTC
CASSWDGGSSYNEQFF
>medium-sized|15|TRBV20-1|TRBJ1-1|NA
TGCAGTGCTCCCGATCCCGACAGGCTGAACACTGAAGCTTTCTTT
CSAPDPDRLNTEAFF
>few|15|TRBV10-1|TRBJ2-1|TRBD2
TGCGCCAGCAGCCGGGGGGGTAAAACCTACAATGAGCAGTTCTTC
CASSRGGKTYNEQFF
>few|13|TRBV28|TRBJ2-6|NA
TGTGCCAGCCAGTCCTCTGGTGCCAACGTCCTGACTTTC
CASQSSGANVLTF
>many|15|TRBV10-2|TRBJ2-7|TRBD1
TGCGCTAGCAGTCAACAGGGGATGGGGCTCTACGAGCAGTACTTC
CASSQQGMGLYEQYF
>medium-sized|14|TRBV6-5|TRBJ1-1|NA
TGTGCCAGCAGTTACGGGCCGACGAACACTGAAGCTTTCTTT
CASSYGPTNTEAFF
>many|13|TRBV20-1|TRBJ1-5|TRBD1
TGCAGTGCTAGGACAGGGGTGGCTCAGCCCCAGCATTTT
CSARTGVAQPQHF
>few|15|TRBV28|TRBJ2-7|NA
TGTGCCAGCAGCCCGCGGGCCAGGAGCTCCTACGAGCAGTACTTC
CASSPRARSSYEQYF
>NA|19|TRBV20-1|TRBJ2-1|NA
TGCAGTGCTAGAGCTGGGGCTTCCGCCTTGCTATCGGCTAGGGGGAAGCAGTTCTTC
CSARAGASALLSARGKQFF
>NA|14|TRBV25-1|TRBJ1-1|NA
TGTGCCAGCAGTGAGGAGGAGATGAACACTGAAGCTATCTTT
CASSEEEMNTEAIF
>few|14|TRBV10-1|TRBJ2-1|TRBD2
TGCGCCAGCAGTGATGGCGGGAGTAATAGTGAGCAGTTCTTC
CASSDGGSNSEQFF
>NA|13|TRBV6-1|TRBJ1-6|TRBD1
TGTGCCAGCAGGGGACAGGGGCGGTCACCCCTCCACTTT
CASRGQGRSPLHF
>many|14|TRBV7-9|TRBJ1-1|NA
TGTGCCAGCAGCTTAGATGGGGCGAGCACTGAAGCTTTCTTT
CASSLDGASTEAFF
>medium-sized|15|TRBV6-1|TRBJ2-7|NA
TGTGCCAGCAGTGCTCTACTCTCCAGGGTCGGCGAGCAGTACTTC
CASSALLSRVGEQYF
>many|14|TRBV20-1|TRBJ2-4|TRBD1
TGCAGTGCTAGAAGGACAGGGACACAAAACATTCAGTACTTC
CSARRTGTQNIQYF
>NA|15|TRBV9|TRBJ2-3|NA
TGTGCCAGCAGCGATGGACCCGGGAGCAAAGATACGCAGTATTTT
CASSDGPGSKDTQYF
>NA|16|TRBV3-1|TRBJ2-6|NA
TGTGCCAGCGGGGACACCCTCCGCTCTGGGGCCAACGTCCTGACTTTC
CASGDTLRSGANVLTF
>many|13|TRBV7-2|TRBJ2-1|TRBD2
TGTGCCAGCAGCTCCAGCGGGGGCGATGAGCAGTTCTTC
CASSSSGGDEQFF
>NA|13|TRBV20-1|TRBJ2-3|NA
TGCAGTTCTAGGTCGGCAGTGACAGATACGCAGTATTTT
CSSRSAVTDTQYF
>many|14|TRBV30|TRBJ1-5|NA
TGTGCCTGGAGTGTACGGCACAACAATCAGCCCCAGCATTTT
CAWSVRHNNQPQHF
>NA|17|TRBV20-1|TRBJ2-1|TRBD2
TGCAGTGCTAGAGATCTTGCTAGCGGAGGTAGTATGTATGAGCAGTTCTTC
CSARDLASGGSMYEQFF
>NA|15|TRBV5-1|TRBJ2-7|NA
TGCGCCAGCAGCAGCCGACAGAGCAGAGGGGACGAGCAGTACTTC
CASSSRQSRGDEQYF